This TCR beta chain was found in a study of blood T cell repertoires in COVID-19 (dated by TCRdb to 2019 to 2021). As for the study more broadly: The collaborator samples originated in the United States, Italy and Spain and spanned the acute and convalescent phases of COVID-19. The material from the prospective study consisted of cDNA or gDNA derived from T cells, B-cell-depleted T cells, or PBMCs. Subjects who had been exposed to COVID-19, were actively infected with it, or had recovered from it provided the deeply sampled blood TCRbeta repertoires that made up the dataset. The samples were drawn from two sources: the first 160 participants of the ongoing ImmuneRACE study, and 950 to 1,500 subjects contributed by 6 global collaborators. Where available, HLA class I and class II types were taken from metadata supplied by the sample provider and were not determined by assay-based typing. The sample metadata nearly always contained a de-identified subject ID, COVID-19 status, age in years and sex. The repertoires were released in a freely available public database intended as a resource for research on the immune response to SARS-CoV-2.

TCRbeta CDR3 regions were amplified from genomic DNA by means of the immunoSEQ Assay, a bias-controlled multiplex PCR. The paper's data handling went like this. Nucleated cell counts per sample were estimated from amplification of reference gene primers within the assay. To quantify the absolute abundance of each unique TCRbeta CDR3 rearrangement, sequence reads were collapsed and filtered. Productive Simpson clonality was computed per sample as the square root of Simpson's diversity index over productive rearrangements. The table was pulled from immuneACCESS by TCRdb, which kept in-frame rearrangements only. Such tables lose some clones; where checked, under half of the loss comes from unresolved V genes, and the rest has no known cause. V and J calls plus clone size are reproduced from that table; the DNA served to infer D and trimming. The sample profile shows 93,000 or so clones; roughly 88% of them were found once. About 3% of the sample belongs to the ten largest clones.

Each collaborating institution followed its own protocols to collect whole blood in K2EDTA tubes. For TCRbeta analysis, collaborators shipped samples as frozen whole blood, isolated PBMCs, or DNA extracted from either of those sample types. What the authors observed across the whole study: The amount of clinical and demographic metadata varied by source and participant and was provided uncurated.

The germline V gene sets CDR1 to SQVTM and CDR2 to ANQGSEA. There are 13 amino acids in the CDR3, from cysteine to phenylalanine inclusive. The DNA shown is the 39-base CDR3, in frame from base 1. V and J are trimmed by 4 bases and 5 bases, and the gene matches miss 5 bases of the junction. This clone turned up a few times. Its antigen is currently not known. It has no much larger one-base neighbor in the sample; base qualities were not kept. The V gene is TRBV29-1 and the J gene is TRBJ1-1; the junction holds 9 bases that match TRBD1. The TCR was taken from a human donor in a cohort sampled during active COVID-19. Sequenced input: peripheral blood. The DNA is as follows: TGCAGCGTTGTGGACAGGGGAGGAACTGAAGCTTTCTTT. This yields the protein CSVVDRGGTEAFF.